The clone carrying this T cell receptor beta chain has a count of ten or more. This entry belongs to a study of T cells after yellow fever vaccination. TCRdb reanalysed the 5' RACE reads using MiXCR and keeps one entry per CDR3 protein. Here the sample spans some 250,000 distinct CDR3 sequences, 6.5% to 8.5% being singletons. Germline V gene data show CDR1 as SQVTM and CDR2 as ANQGSEA. V gave up 1 base and J gave up 2 bases, with 9 bases separating them. This CDR3 is 13 amino acids long. The sequencing here drew on CD4+ T cells sorted from PBMCs, taken 15 days after the yellow fever booster vaccination. The chain recombines TRBV29-1 with TRBJ2-7; no reliable D call. The sequence derives from a man aged 30 to 39 who received the YFV17D yellow fever vaccine. CDR3 loop: CSVEVGSTYEQYF. In nucleotides, the CDR3 is TGCAGCGTTGAAGTGGGCTCCACCTACGAGCAGTACTTC.